This T cell receptor (beta chain) was sequenced during a study of blood T cell repertoires in COVID-19. Study context: The analysed material was cDNA or gDNA that came from T cells, B-cell-depleted T cells, or PBMCs.

Note on this clone: This sample includes further DNA sequences coding for the same CDR3.

Original methodology: Quantification of nucleated cells was approximated via reference gene primer amplification. Profiled with immunoSEQ multiplex PCR; TCRdb holds only in-frame clones, not every one. That table supplies the V and J calls and clone size; D and trimming were determined from the DNA. The sample holds 90,000 or so clones, around 87% seen once. The CDR3 length is 14 residues. CDR1 and CDR2 from the germline V gene are SGDLS and YYNGEE. Between the trimmed V and J ends, which lost 2 bases and 1 base, there was a span of 7 bases. Material for sequencing was peripheral blood. This rearrangement joins TRBV9 to TRBJ2-1; a possible D gene is TRBD2 (5 bases). This clonotype was sampled from a woman older than 75 with active or convalescent COVID-19. The CDR3: CASSVSGSYNEQFF. CDR3 sequence (DNA): TGTGCCAGCAGCGTGAGCGGTTCCTACAATGAGCAGTTCTTC.